This entry is about one T cell receptor beta chain. The sample is drawn from a study of blood T cells in healthy people across ages. Primed by a sample-barcoded 5' primer and a J-beta primer mix, a second PCR proceeded for 7 to 11 cycles. TCRdb fed the 5' RACE reads into MiXCR, producing one record per CDR3 protein. The table has 850,000 to 1,000,000 distinct CDR3 sequences, about 48% seen once. The CDR3 totals 15 residues. CDR1 and CDR2 (germline): MNHEY, SMNVEV (reference sequence). With V trimmed by 0 bases and J by 6 bases, 7 bases remained unmatched. The sample consisted of blood. The source is a man under 40 in good health. The chain uses TRBV27 and TRBJ1-2; 7 bases fit TRBD1. CDR3 coding DNA: TGTGCCAGCAGTTTATCCCCGTTAAGGGGGCATGGCTACACCTTC. Residues: CASSLSPLRGHGYTF.